This record covers a single TCR beta chain. The antigen remains undetermined. The sample comes from a study of cytomegalovirus exposure and HLA in healthy donors. Overall study context: Earlier findings included some 120 million unique TCR beta sequences obtained from roughly 200 million T cells.

The study, taken as a whole, reports: Associated with HLA alleles at 0.05 false discovery rate in a later analysis were over 15,000 TCR beta sequences. Accounts indicate the classifier identified cytomegalovirus status with strong specificity and sensitivity.

PCR was performed using 60 Vbeta and 13 Jbeta primers. In the study's own analysis: An analysis performed later counted roughly 80 million unique TCR beta chains (approximately 11 million of them shared). Clones were sequenced by immunoSEQ multiplex PCR, and TCRdb holds only the in-frame ones, with some missing. The V and J calls and clone size were taken over from that table, and D and trimming were inferred from the DNA. The data contain 100,000 to 150,000 clones, around 73% of them singletons. Germline V gene lookup returns CDR1 SGHDT and CDR2 YYEEEE. The V and J ends lost 2 bases and 5 bases respectively, with 14 bases between them. CDR3 length: 15 amino acids.

This receptor was obtained from a man between 60 and 75 years old in good health and CMV-seropositive. Input material: PBMCs. The chain carries TRBV5-6 and TRBJ2-4, with unresolved D. CDR3 loop: CASSLYVTSQNIQYF. CDR3 coding DNA: TGTGCCAGCAGCTTATATGTTACTTCACAAAACATTCAGTACTTC.